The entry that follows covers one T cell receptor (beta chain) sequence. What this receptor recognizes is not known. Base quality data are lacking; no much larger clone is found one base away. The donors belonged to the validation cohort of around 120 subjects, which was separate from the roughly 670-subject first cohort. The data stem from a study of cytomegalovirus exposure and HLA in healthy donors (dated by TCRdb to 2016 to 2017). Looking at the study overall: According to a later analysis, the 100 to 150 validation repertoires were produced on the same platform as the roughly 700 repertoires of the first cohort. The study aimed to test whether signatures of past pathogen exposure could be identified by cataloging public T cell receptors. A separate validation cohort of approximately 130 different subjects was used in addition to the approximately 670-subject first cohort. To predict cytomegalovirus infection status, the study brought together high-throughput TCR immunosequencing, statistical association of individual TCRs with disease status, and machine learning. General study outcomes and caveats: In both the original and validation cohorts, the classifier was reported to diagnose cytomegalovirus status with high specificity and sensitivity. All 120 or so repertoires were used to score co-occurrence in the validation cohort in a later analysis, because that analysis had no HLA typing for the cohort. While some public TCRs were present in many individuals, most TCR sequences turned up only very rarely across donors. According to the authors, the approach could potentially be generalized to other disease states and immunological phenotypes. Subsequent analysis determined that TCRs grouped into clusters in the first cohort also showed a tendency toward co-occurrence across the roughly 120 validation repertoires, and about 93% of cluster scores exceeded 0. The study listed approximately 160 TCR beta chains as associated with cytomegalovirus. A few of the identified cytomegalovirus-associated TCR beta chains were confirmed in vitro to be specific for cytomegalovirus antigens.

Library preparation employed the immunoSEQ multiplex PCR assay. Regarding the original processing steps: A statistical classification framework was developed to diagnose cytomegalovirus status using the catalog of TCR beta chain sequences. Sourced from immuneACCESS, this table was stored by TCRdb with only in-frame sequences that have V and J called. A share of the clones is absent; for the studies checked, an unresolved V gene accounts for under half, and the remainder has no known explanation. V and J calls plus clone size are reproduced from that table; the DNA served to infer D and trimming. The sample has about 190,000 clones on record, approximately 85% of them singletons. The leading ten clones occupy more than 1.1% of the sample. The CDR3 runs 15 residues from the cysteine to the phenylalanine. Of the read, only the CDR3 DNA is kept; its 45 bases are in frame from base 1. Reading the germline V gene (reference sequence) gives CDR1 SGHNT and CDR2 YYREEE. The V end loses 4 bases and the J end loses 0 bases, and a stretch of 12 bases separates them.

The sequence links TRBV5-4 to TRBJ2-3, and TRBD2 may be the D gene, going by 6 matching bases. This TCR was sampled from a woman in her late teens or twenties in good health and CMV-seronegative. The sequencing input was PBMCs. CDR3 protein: CASSRGVTSTDTQYF. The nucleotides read TGTGCCAGCAGCCGCGGGGTTACTAGCACAGATACGCAGTATTTT.